The clone carrying this T cell receptor beta chain was observed many times. Unmatched junction bases numbered 7, after V lost 6 bases and J lost 4 bases. The CDR3 loop spans 15 amino acids. Germline V gene lookup returns CDR1 MNHEY and CDR2 SVGAGI. These data are taken from a study of T-cell memory formation after mild COVID-19. TCRdb analysed the 5' RACE reads with MiXCR anew, one entry per CDR3 protein. The sample has 100,000 to 150,000 distinct CDR3 sequences; approximately 15% are singletons. Sequenced material: PBMCs or a T cell subset sorted from them (not recorded which). The sequence was obtained from an adult woman who had mild COVID-19 (a few samples of this study predate the infection). Cell type and time point are not known. The gene calls are TRBV6-5 and TRBJ2-2, with 8 bases identical to TRBD2. CDR3 sequence (DNA): TGTGCCAGCAGGGCCGGGACTAGGGTCACCGGGGAGCTGTTTTTT. Its translation: CASRAGTRVTGELFF.